Below, 13 T cell receptor beta chains from the same sample are listed, as sequenced in a study of shared clonotypes between healthy human individuals. Profiled with immunoSEQ multiplex PCR; TCRdb holds only in-frame clones, not every one. The data hold 980,000 or so clones, with 70% to 85% observed a single time. Sample: memory CD4+ T cells sorted from blood. Regarding subset: CD45RA-negative fraction. These receptors were obtained from a man younger than 35 in good health.

This clone was seen once. V usage is TRBV18 and J usage is TRBJ1-6, with 7 bases matching TRBD1. The CDR3 covers 16 residues. CDR1 and CDR2 (germline): KGHSH, LQKENI. The V gene end was trimmed by 6 bases and the J gene end by 6 bases; junction bases not matched to a gene: 11. The CDR3 sequence: CASSPTGRRSNSPLHF. In DNA form, the CDR3 reads TGTGCCAGCTCGCCGACAGGGAGACGGAGTAATTCACCCCTCCACTTT.

V usage is TRBV7-3 and J usage is TRBJ2-3, with 8 bases fitting TRBD2. CDR3 length equals 13 residues. J lost 6 bases, V lost 2 bases, and 1 base had no gene match. The germline CDR1 and CDR2 sequences are SGHTA and FQGTGA. The CDR3 region is CASSLRTSDTQYF. The CDR3 coding sequence is TGTGCCAGCAGCTTACGGACTAGCGATACGCAGTATTTT.

The chain recombines TRBV5-4 with TRBJ2-1, with 9 bases matching TRBD2. This CDR3 comprises 17 residues. Germline trimming cut 5 bases from V and 0 bases from J; bases unmatched to any gene: 9. The V gene's germline CDR1 is SGHNT and CDR2 YYREEE (reference sequence). CDR3 amino acids: CASSFSGSKSSYNEQFF. The CDR3 region has the DNA TGTGCCAGCAGTTTTAGCGGGAGTAAATCCTCCTACAATGAGCAGTTCTTC. The full variable domain, its missing parts supplied by reference TRBV5-4 and TRBJ2-1, is ETGVTQSPTHLIKTRGQQVTLRCSSQSGHNTVSWYQQALGQGPQFIFQYYREEENGRGNFPPRFSGLQFPNYSSELNVNALELDDSALYLCASSFSGSKSSYNEQFFGPGTRLTVL.

The table lists this clone with a few counts. Other DNA sequences in this specimen translate into the identical CDR3. The chain couples TRBV2 to TRBJ2-2; tentative D call: TRBD1 (5 bases). The germline V and J ends were trimmed by 1 base and 4 bases, with 10 bases remaining between them. The CDR3 runs to 15 residues. Germline V gene lookup returns CDR1 SNHLY and CDR2 FYNNEI. CDR3 sequence (DNA): TGTGCCAGCAGTGAAGAGGGGCGCGGCACCGGGGAGCTGTTTTTT. Protein product: CASSEEGRGTGELFF.

The chain recombines TRBV5-4 with TRBJ2-1; no clear D gene. V was cut by 4 bases and J by 0 bases, with 14 bases left in between. Per germline, CDR1 SGHNT and CDR2 YYREEE (reference sequence). The CDR3 has 16 residues. The CDR3 DNA reads TGTGCCAGCAGCGCGGACCCTCGCGCCTCCTACAATGAGCAGTTCTTC. Protein: CASSADPRASYNEQFF.

V usage is TRBV7-8 and J usage is TRBJ1-2; TRBD1 matches 10 bases. Germline values: CDR1 SGHVS, CDR2 FQNEAQ. CDR3 length equals 16 residues. The ends lost 2 bases at V and 4 bases at J; junction bases unmatched: 7. The chain's CDR3 is CASSLYGTGEGYGYTF. The CDR3 bases are TGTGCCAGCAGCTTATACGGGACAGGGGAAGGCTATGGCTACACCTTC.

This sequence joins TRBV25-1 and TRBJ2-7; 9 bases map to TRBD1. Germline V gene lookup returns CDR1 MGHDK and CDR2 SYGVNS. Losses at the gene ends were 2 bases for V and 12 bases for J; bases not matched to a gene: 11. The CDR3 sequence is 14 residues long. The CDR3 nucleotides read TGTGCCAGCAGTGAAGGTGGGGGACAGGGAAGCCGGTACTTC. Its translation is CASSEGGGQGSRYF.

With respect to this clone: The sample contains more than one DNA sequence encoding this CDR3. V usage is TRBV5-1 and J usage is TRBJ1-1; D gene unclear. Looked up from germline, CDR1 is SGHRS and CDR2 is YFSETQ. The CDR3 length is 13 residues. The V gene lost 0 bases and the J gene lost 5 bases, with 8 bases spanning the gap. This chain's CDR3 is CASSLEGGTEAFF. The CDR3 DNA reads as TGCGCCAGCAGCTTGGAAGGTGGAACTGAAGCTTTCTTT.

This clone was picked up a small number of times. This chain links TRBV5-6 with TRBJ1-2; no definite D call. This CDR3 spans 11 amino acids. Trimming took 1 base from V and 6 from J, leaving 4 bases between them. CDR1 is SGHDT, CDR2 YYEEEE, per germline. CDR3 in amino acids: CASSLSHGYTF. The DNA for the CDR3 is TGTGCCAGCAGCTTGTCGCATGGCTACACCTTC. Filled out from reference TRBV5-6 and TRBJ1-2, the complete variable domain reads DAGVTQSPTHLIKTRGQQVTLRCSPKSGHDTVSWYQQALGQGPQFIFQYYEEEERQRGNFPDRFSGHQFPNYSSELNVNALLLGDSALYLCASSLSHGYTFGSGTRLTVV.

This rearrangement joins TRBV2 to TRBJ1-5, with 9 bases lining up with TRBD1. CDR1 and CDR2 (germline): SNHLY, FYNNEI. The CDR3 sequence is 14 residues long. Unmatched junction bases numbered 2, after V lost 7 bases and J lost 1 base. CDR3 amino acids: CASKQGASNQPQHF. The CDR3 DNA reads TGTGCCAGCAAACAGGGGGCAAGCAATCAGCCCCAGCATTTT.

The chain combines TRBV18 with TRBJ2-5; D remains ambiguous. Trimming removed 10 bases at V and 7 bases at J, with 19 bases between. This CDR3 region has 13 residues. Per the germline V gene, CDR1 is KGHSH and CDR2 is LQKENI. For the CDR3, the DNA is TGTGCCACCTCCCTCTCCCAAGAAGGGACCCAGTACTTC. It specifies CATSLSQEGTQYF.

The V call is TRBV6-1, the J call TRBJ1-5; D remains unclear. This CDR3 is built from 14 residues. Germline V gene data show CDR1 as MNHNS and CDR2 as SASEGT. Trimming removed 4 bases at V and 7 bases at J, with 14 bases between. CDR3 sequence: CASSGWTQGQPQHF. CDR3 bases: TGTGCCAGCAGTGGCTGGACCCAAGGGCAGCCCCAGCATTTT.

The genes are TRBV9 and TRBJ1-2; TRBD1 matches 8 bases. This CDR3 region has 16 residues. Germline CDR1 and CDR2: SGDLS and YYNGEE. V lost 4 bases to trimming and J lost 3 bases; unmatched junction nucleotides: 11. The CDR3 region is CASSSRTGLWDYGYTF. The CDR3 DNA follows: TGTGCCAGCAGCTCTAGGACAGGGCTCTGGGACTATGGCTACACCTTC.